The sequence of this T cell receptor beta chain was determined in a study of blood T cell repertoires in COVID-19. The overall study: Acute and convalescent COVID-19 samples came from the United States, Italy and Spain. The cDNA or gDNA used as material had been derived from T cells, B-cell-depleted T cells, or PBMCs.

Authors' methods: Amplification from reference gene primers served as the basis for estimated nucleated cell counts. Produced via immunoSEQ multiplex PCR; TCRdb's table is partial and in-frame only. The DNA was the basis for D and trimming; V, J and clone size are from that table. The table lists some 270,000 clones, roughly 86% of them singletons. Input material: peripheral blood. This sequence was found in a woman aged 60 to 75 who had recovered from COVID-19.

The CDR3 loop is CASSPNYWSTEAFF. Here the CDR3 DNA reads TGTGCCAGCAGCCCCAATTACTGGTCCACTGAAGCTTTCTTT. The chain carries TRBV7-2 and TRBJ1-1; D gene unclear. Germline CDR1 reads SGHTA; CDR2 reads FQGNSA. The V gene lost 5 bases and the J gene lost 4 bases, with 14 bases spanning the gap. The CDR3 runs 14 residues.